This entry features one TCR beta chain sequence. It is unclear where the CDR3 begins or ends on the DNA, so no DNA is shown, and the CDR3 is as TCRdb lists it. The sample originates from a study of blood T cell repertoires in COVID-19. The table came from immunoSEQ multiplex PCR; TCRdb's copy has only in-frame clones and leaves some out. The sample lists some 290,000 clones; approximately 91% were seen once. The CDR3 numbers 18 amino acids, ends counted. Sequencing was done on a sample of PBMCs or T cells enriched from blood (not recorded which). This receptor was identified in a woman in her thirties or forties with acute COVID-19. The J gene is TRBJ1-4, the V gene TRBV21-1; TRBD1 was called by the table and not checked on the DNA. TRBV21-1 is a pseudogene segment. The CDR3 sequence: CASSKVGQGAPMDEKLFF.